The clone carrying this T cell receptor (beta chain) was counted ten times or more. The antigen is unknown. The data stem from a study of post-analysis software for immune sequencing data. Unique-molecular-identifier-tagged TCR beta cDNA libraries were used. From around 1 to 9.1 million T cells, 400,000 to 500,000 cDNA molecules were obtained. One entry per CDR3 protein results from TCRdb running MiXCR on the PCR reads. In the table there are some 370,000 distinct CDR3 sequences, 30% to 45% of which are singletons. The junction had 1 base not matched to a gene; V was cut back by 1 base and J by 7 bases. The germline V gene encodes CDR1 GTSNPN and CDR2 SVGIG (reference sequence). The CDR3 contains 12 residues. Findings and limits, study-wide: Those samples that were prepared in the same batch co-clustered strongly by F measure. Relative to controls, patients had about five TRBV segments at higher frequency, with TRBV5-6, TRBV5-1 and TRBV20-1 among these.

The sequence derives from a girl aged 10-17 years with multiple sclerosis. The chain uses TRBV30 and TRBJ2-4; 7 bases agree with TRBD1. Sequencing was done on a sample of blood. Here the CDR3 DNA reads TGTGCCTGGAGTGAGGGACAGAACATTCAGTACTTC. Its translation is CAWSEGQNIQYF. Full variable domain (outside the CDR3, taken from reference TRBV30 and TRBJ2-4): SQTIHQWPATLVQPVGSPLSLECTVEGTSNPNLYWYRQAAGRGLQLLFYSVGIGQISSEVPQNLSASRPQDRQFILSSKKLLLSDSGFYLCAWSEGQNIQYFGAGTRLSVL.